These 8 T cell receptor beta chains came from one sample sequenced in a study of blood T cell repertoires in COVID-19. Measured with immunoSEQ multiplex PCR; TCRdb has only the in-frame clones, and not every one. This sample has about 130,000 clones, with approximately 86% found just once. The source material was PBMCs or T cells enriched from blood (not recorded which). The receptors shown here come from a woman aged 45 to 65 who had recovered from COVID-19.

The CDR3 here is CASTLDRQETQYF. The CDR3 nucleotides read TGTGCCAGCACCCTGGACAGGCAAGAGACCCAGTACTTC. This chain uses TRBV12-3 or TRBV12-4 with TRBJ2-5; TRBD1 matches at 7 bases. The CDR3 contains 13 residues. Trimming at V came to 7 bases and at J to 2 bases, leaving 4 bases not matched to a gene.

This clone was observed a handful of times. This sequence joins TRBV5-4 and TRBJ1-6, with a possible D match to TRBD1 (6 bases). Germline assignment: CDR1 SGHNT and CDR2 YYREEE (reference sequence). CDR3 length equals 15 residues. V shed 4 bases and J shed 5 bases, with 13 bases lying between them. In DNA, the CDR3 is TGTGCCAGCAGCGTTGGGACACTTAATAATTCACCCCTCCACTTT. Its protein product is CASSVGTLNNSPLHF.

V usage is TRBV11-3 and J usage is TRBJ2-7; D perhaps matches TRBD2 (7 bases). The ends were cut back, 8 bases at V and 3 bases at J, with 11 bases in the middle. Germline V lookup: CDR1 SGHNT, CDR2 YENEEA. The CDR3 consists of 12 residues. CDR3: CASGEGGYEQYF. CDR3 DNA sequence: TGTGCCAGCGGGGAGGGGGGCTACGAGCAGTACTTC.

J is TRBJ2-3 and V is TRBV7-2; 9 bases agree with TRBD1. The CDR3 loop spans 16 amino acids. Germline V gene sequence: CDR1 SGHTA, CDR2 FQGNSA. Unmatched junction bases numbered 10, after V lost 5 bases and J lost 4 bases. The CDR3 is CASSGRRRQGADTQYF. In DNA form, the CDR3 reads TGTGCCAGCAGCGGTAGAAGGAGACAGGGGGCAGATACGCAGTATTTT.

This chain joins TRBV5-8 and TRBJ2-3; a weak D match, TRBD1 (5 bases). There are 16 residues in the CDR3. The V gene lost 4 bases and the J gene lost 4 bases, with 19 bases spanning the gap. Germline lookup yields CDR1 SGHTS and CDR2 YDEGEE. The CDR3 sequence is CASSPSPQVPSDTQYF. Written as DNA, the CDR3 is TGTGCCAGCAGCCCCTCCCCACAGGTCCCCTCAGATACGCAGTATTTT.

J is TRBJ1-4 and V is TRBV4-1; no clear D. Germline-derived CDR1 and CDR2 are MGHRA and YSYEKL. This CDR3 region has 15 residues. Trimming removed 1 base from V and 6 bases from J, with 12 bases in between. In nucleotides, the CDR3 is TGCGCCAGCAGCCAAGTCGGTAAGATGGATGAAAAACTGTTTTTT. It yields the protein CASSQVGKMDEKLFF.

J is TRBJ1-1 and V is TRBV7-9; D gene uncertain. The CDR3 is 14 residues long. Looked up from germline, CDR1 is SEHNR and CDR2 is FQNEAQ (reference sequence). Trimming took off 1 base at V and 1 base at J, with 7 bases between the two ends. This CDR3 reads CASSLDNGNTEAFF. As DNA, the CDR3 is TGTGCCAGCAGCTTAGATAACGGGAACACTGAAGCTTTCTTT.

In this sample, this clone turned up a few times. This chain joins TRBV4-1 and TRBJ2-7; D gene ambiguous. The germline V gene encodes CDR1 MGHRA and CDR2 YSYEKL. The CDR3 has 11 amino acids. The V end lost 2 bases, the J end lost 7 bases, and 6 bases lay between the germline ends. The CDR3 coding sequence is TGCGCCAGCAGCCAAAAATTAGAGCAGTACTTC. Translated, it gives CASSQKLEQYF.